The sequence of this T cell receptor (beta chain) was determined in a study of human T cells and chemical hapten exposure (dated by TCRdb to about 2021). Background on the whole study: For sensitization, 2% DPC in acetone was applied to a 2 cm by 2 cm area of upper inner arm skin. Throughout the study period of roughly five months, patients also received therapeutic DPC doses to the scalp every week. Patch tests used Finn chambers with 0.01% DPC on the upper back, scored after 6 days by International Contact Dermatitis Research Group standards. Most of the patients in the cohort were female, and the cohort covered alopecia areata with under or over 50% scalp involvement, alopecia totalis and alopecia universalis. The libraries were sequenced as a pool, and the TCR yield per sample differed mostly because of small variations in library volumes within the pool. In alopecia patients, the study followed how the peripheral blood TCR repertoire changed in vivo over primary and secondary sensitization to diphenylcyclopropenone (DPC), a hapten. Blood samples were taken from patients before sensitization (week 0) and then at 2, 6 and about 24 weeks after DPC sensitization. For TCR sequencing, blood came from about 28 alopecia patients at anywhere from one to four time points (pre-sensitization, 2, 6 and 24 weeks). Study-level results and caveats: Patch test score was positively correlated with the number of PT1 expanded TCRs, with significance at thresholds 8, 16 and 32 but not at 4. All patients had alopecia, a presumed autoimmune disease, so their immune response might differ from that of healthy individuals. The number of TCRs above 1 in 1000 frequency did not change with DPC sensitization; there was no evidence of global repertoire structure alterations. Repeated subsampling changed both the strength of the expansion versus patch-test correlation and the threshold at which that correlation became significant. Expanded TCRs formed significantly more large CDR3 similarity clusters than pre-sensitization or healthy control sets, consistent with antigen-driven responses.

In the paper's terms, the time point label means: patch test 2, 6 weeks after DPC sensitization. The treatment or condition label, read with the paper, signifies: therapeutic diphenylcyclopropenone sensitization with weekly scalp DPC. Blood at each patch-test visit was drawn before the patch test was applied. Patients were eligible if aged 18 to 70, diagnosed with alopecia and judged suitable for DPC therapy, and pregnant patients were excluded. Total RNA was isolated from unfractionated whole blood collected in Tempus Blood RNA tubes. This clonotype was counted many times. Its binding antigen is unknown. The sample holds no much larger clone one base away, and base qualities are not on file. Library method: RACE. Sequencing relied on a NextSeq 500. Library preparation attached unique molecular identifiers to individual cDNA molecules for quantitative, reproducible TCR counting. From each blood RNA sample, both TCR alpha and TCR beta chains were sequenced. Per the original workflow: A median of about 87,000 TCRs per sample was observed, with a range of roughly 20,000 to 700,000. V, J and CDR3 annotation of the TCR reads was performed with the Decombinator software suite. For the PS versus PT1 abundance plots, all samples were subsampled to the same number of TCRs (28,000). TCRs were defined as expanded if absent before sensitization and observed at least eight times at the 2-week time point. TCRdb passed the public sequencing reads through fastp at Q25 and MiXCR, retaining productive beta sequences. Entries are consolidated by CDR3 protein sequence, retaining the most common genes and DNA. TCRdb, not the authors, supplied the V and J calls. This sample holds over 85,000 distinct CDR3 sequences; 9% to 9.5% were observed only once. Of the sample, about 2% is held by the ten largest clones.

CDR3 length: 12 amino acids, cysteine to phenylalanine. Just CDR3 DNA is preserved here, 36 bases in frame from base 1. Relative to germline, V is 2 bases shorter and J is 6 bases shorter, with 7 bases between their ends. The germline V gene gives CDR1 as SGDLS and CDR2 as YYNGEE. The chain is encoded by TRBV9 joined to TRBJ2-3; TRBD2 could be the D gene, as 5 bases match. The sequence came from a middle-aged woman with alopecia areata. Some clones in this sample may be carry-over from other donors' samples. The specimen was whole blood, collected in connection with sensitization to the hapten diphenylcyclopropenone (DPC). The DNA sequence reads TGTGCCAGCAGCGTTTCGGGGGATACGCAGTATTTT. This yields the protein CASSVSGDTQYF.